This TCR beta chain was recovered during a study of T cell changes during pregnancy in multiple sclerosis (dated by TCRdb to the late 2010s). About the investigation overall: Changes in the T cell repertoire over the course of pregnancy were examined in this study in women with multiple sclerosis.

Library preparation was by the immunoSEQ multiplex PCR assay. TCRdb obtained this table from immuneACCESS and retained in-frame rearrangements with V and J assigned. These tables miss some clones; where compared with another copy, unresolved V genes account for less than half of the shortfall, and the remainder is unexplained. The sample has about 61,000 clones on record, 90% of them singletons. The ten largest clones add up to 3% to 4% of the sample. About this clone itself: Its binding antigen is unknown. There are no base qualities to consult, and no much larger clone falls within one base.

In the germline V gene (reference sequence), CDR1 corresponds to PRHDT and CDR2 to FYEKMQ. The CDR3 has 15 amino acids, counting the end cysteine and phenylalanine. The retained sequence is limited to the CDR3, 45 bases, with the frame set at the first base. Compared with germline, V lacks 5 bases and J lacks 8 bases; bases without a gene match: 10. The TCR sequence derives from a female donor in good health, enrolled as a control in a pregnancy study. The source material was peripheral blood, sampled in the first trimester of pregnancy. The rearranged chain carries TRBV13 and TRBJ1-4, with 8 bases matching TRBD1. The DNA is TGTGCCAGCAGCCCTCCCGGGACAGGTGGAGAAAAACTGTTTTTT. Its coded protein is CASSPPGTGGEKLFF.